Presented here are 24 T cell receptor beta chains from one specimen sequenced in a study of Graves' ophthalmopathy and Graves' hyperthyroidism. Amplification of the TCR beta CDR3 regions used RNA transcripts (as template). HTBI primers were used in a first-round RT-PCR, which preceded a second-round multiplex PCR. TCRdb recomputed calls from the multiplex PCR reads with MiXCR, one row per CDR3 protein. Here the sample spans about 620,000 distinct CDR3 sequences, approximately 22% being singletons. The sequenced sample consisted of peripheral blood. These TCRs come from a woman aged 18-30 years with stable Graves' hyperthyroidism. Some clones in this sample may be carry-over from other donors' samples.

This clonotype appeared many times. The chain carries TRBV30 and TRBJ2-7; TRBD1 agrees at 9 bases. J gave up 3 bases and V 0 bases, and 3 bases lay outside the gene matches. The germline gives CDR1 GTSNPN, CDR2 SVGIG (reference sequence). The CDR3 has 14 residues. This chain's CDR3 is CAWSVGTGSYEQYF. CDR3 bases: TGTGCCTGGAGTGTGGGGACAGGGAGCTACGAGCAGTACTTC.

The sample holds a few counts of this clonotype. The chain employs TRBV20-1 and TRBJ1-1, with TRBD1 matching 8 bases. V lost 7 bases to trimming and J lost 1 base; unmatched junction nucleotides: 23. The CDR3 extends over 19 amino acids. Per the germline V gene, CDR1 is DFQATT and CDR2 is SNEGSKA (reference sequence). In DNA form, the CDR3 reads TGCAGTGTACACGACAGGGGACGGCTTAATCCGCAAAGGAACACTGAAGCTTTCTTT. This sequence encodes CSVHDRGRLNPQRNTEAFF.

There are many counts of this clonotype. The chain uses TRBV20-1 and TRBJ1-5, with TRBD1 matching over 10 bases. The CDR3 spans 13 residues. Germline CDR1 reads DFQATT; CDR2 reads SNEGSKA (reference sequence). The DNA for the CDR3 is TGCAGCGCCCGGACAGGGGGAAGTCAGCCCCAGCATTTT. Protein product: CSARTGGSQPQHF.

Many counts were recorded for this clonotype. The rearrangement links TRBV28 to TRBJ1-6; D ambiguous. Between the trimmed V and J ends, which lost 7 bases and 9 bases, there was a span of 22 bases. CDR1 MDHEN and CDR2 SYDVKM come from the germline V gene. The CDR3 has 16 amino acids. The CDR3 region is CASTPQPQGIGSPLHF. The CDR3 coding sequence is TGTGCCAGCACCCCCCAGCCCCAAGGTATAGGTTCACCCCTCCACTTT.

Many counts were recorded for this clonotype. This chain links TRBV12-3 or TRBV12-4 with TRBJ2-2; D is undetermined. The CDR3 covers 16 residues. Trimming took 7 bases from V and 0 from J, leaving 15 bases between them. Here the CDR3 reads CASTLGPASNTGELFF. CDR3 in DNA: TGTGCCAGCACCTTAGGGCCAGCTTCGAACACCGGGGAGCTGTTTTTT.

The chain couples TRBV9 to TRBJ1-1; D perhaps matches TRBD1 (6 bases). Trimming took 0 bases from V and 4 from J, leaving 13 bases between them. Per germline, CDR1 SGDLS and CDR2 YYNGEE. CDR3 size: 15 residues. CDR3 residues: CASSVVRGCGTEAFF. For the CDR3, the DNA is TGTGCCAGCAGCGTAGTCAGGGGCTGCGGCACTGAAGCTTTCTTT.

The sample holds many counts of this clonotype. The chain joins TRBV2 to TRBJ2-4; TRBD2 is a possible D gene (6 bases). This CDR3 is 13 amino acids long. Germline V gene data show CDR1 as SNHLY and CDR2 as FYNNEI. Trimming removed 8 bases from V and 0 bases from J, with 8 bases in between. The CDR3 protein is CASWGLAKNIQYF. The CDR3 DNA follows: TGTGCCAGCTGGGGACTAGCCAAAAACATTCAGTACTTC.

CDR3 region: CASSLYENTEAFF. The CDR3 nucleotides read TGTGCCAGCAGTTTGTATGAAAACACTGAAGCTTTCTTT. The V gene is TRBV12-3 or TRBV12-4, the J gene TRBJ1-1; D is unresolved. Trimming took off 3 bases at V and 2 bases at J, with 7 bases between the two ends. The CDR3 is 13 residues long.

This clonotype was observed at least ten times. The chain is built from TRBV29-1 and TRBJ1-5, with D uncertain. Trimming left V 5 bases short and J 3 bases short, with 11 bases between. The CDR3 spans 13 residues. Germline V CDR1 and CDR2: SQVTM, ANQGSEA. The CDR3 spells CSVSDAFNQPQHF. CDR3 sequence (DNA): TGCAGCGTTTCAGACGCGTTCAATCAGCCCCAGCATTTT.

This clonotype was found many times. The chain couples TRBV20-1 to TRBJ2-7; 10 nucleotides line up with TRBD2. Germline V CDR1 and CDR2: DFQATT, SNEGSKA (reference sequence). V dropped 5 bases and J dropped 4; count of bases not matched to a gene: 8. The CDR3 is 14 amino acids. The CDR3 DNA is TGCAGTGCTCCTGGACTAGCGGACTATTACGAGCAGTACTTC. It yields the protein CSAPGLADYYEQYF.

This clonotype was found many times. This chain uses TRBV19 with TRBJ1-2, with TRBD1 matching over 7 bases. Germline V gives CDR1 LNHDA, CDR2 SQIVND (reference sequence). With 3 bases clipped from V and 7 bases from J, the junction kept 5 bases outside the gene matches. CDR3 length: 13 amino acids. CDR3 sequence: CASSIDRAGGYTF. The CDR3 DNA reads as TGTGCCAGTAGTATTGACAGGGCCGGTGGCTACACCTTC.

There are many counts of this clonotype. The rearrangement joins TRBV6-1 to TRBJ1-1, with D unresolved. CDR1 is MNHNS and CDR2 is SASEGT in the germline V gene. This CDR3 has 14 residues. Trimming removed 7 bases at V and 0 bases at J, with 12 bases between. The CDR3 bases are TGTGCCAGCACACCGCCGGGCATGAACACTGAAGCTTTCTTT. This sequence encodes CASTPPGMNTEAFF.

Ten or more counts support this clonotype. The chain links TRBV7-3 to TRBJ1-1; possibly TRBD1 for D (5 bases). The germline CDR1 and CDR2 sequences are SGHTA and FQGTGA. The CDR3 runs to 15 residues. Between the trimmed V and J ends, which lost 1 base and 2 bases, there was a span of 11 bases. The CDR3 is CASSLIRQFNTEAFF. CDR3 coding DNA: TGTGCCAGCAGCTTAATCCGACAGTTTAACACTGAAGCTTTCTTT.

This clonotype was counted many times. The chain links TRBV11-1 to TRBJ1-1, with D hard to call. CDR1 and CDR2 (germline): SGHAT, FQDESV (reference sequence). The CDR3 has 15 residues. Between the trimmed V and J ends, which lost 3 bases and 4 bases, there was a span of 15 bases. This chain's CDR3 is CASSFTEGLGTEAFF. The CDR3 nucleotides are TGTGCCAGCAGCTTCACGGAGGGTTTGGGCACTGAAGCTTTCTTT.

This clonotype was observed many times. The CDR3 reads CASSEARRQLSNQPQHF. Written as DNA, the CDR3 is TGTGCCAGCAGTGAAGCGCGTCGACAGTTAAGCAATCAGCCCCAGCATTTT. V is TRBV6-1 and J is TRBJ1-5; perhaps TRBD1 as D (5 bases). V lost 0 bases and J lost 1, with 13 bases in between. The germline gives CDR1 MNHNS, CDR2 SASEGT. This CDR3 region has 17 residues.

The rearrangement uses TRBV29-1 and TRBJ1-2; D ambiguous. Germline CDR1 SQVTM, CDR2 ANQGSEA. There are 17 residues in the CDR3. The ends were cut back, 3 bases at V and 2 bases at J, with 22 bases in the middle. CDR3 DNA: TGCAGCGTTGATTCGTCAGACCGGCCAGAATCCAACTATGGCTACACCTTC. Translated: CSVDSSDRPESNYGYTF. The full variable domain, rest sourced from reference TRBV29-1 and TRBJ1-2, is SAVISQKPSRDICQRGTSLTIQCQVDSQVTMMFWYRQQPGQSLTLIATANQGSEATYESGFVIDKFPISRPNLTFSTLTVSNMSPEDSSIYLCSVDSSDRPESNYGYTFGSGTRLTVV.

CDR3 in amino acids: CASSSDRSEAFF. The CDR3 DNA reads as TGCGCCAGCAGCTCGGACCGTTCTGAAGCTTTCTTT. The rearrangement joins TRBV5-1 to TRBJ1-1, with unresolved D. This CDR3 comprises 12 residues. Per the germline V gene, CDR1 is SGHRS and CDR2 is YFSETQ. V gave up 3 bases and J gave up 6 bases, with 9 bases separating them.

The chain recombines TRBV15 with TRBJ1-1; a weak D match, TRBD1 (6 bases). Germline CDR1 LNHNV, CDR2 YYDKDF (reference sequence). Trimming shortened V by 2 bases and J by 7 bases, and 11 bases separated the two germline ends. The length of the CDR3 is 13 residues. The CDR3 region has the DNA TGTGCCACCAGCAGATCTGTAGGGGGTGAAGCTTTCTTT. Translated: CATSRSVGGEAFF.

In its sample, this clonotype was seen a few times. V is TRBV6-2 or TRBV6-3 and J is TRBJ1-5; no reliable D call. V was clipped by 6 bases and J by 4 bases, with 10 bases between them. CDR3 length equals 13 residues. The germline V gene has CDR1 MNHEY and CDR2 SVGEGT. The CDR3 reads CASRITGNQPQHF. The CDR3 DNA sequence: TGTGCCAGCAGAATAACCGGGAATCAGCCCCAGCATTTT.

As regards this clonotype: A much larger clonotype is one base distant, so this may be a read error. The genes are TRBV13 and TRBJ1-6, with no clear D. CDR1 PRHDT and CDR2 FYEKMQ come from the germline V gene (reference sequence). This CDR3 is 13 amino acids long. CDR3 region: CASGLIPFSPLHF. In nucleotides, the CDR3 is TGTGCCAGCGGCTTAATCCCCTTTTCACCCCTCCACTTT.

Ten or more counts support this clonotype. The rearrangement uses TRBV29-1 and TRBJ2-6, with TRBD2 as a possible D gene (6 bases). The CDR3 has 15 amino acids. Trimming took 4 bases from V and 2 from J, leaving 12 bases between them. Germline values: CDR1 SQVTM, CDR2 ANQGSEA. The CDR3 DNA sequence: TGCAGCGTTGGGAGGGTCCTAGCTGGGGCCAACGTCCTGACTTTC. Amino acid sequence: CSVGRVLAGANVLTF.

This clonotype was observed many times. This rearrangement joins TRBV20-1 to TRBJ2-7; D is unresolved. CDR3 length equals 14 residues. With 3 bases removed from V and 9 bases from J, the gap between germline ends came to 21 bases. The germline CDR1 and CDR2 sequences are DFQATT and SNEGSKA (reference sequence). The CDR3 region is CSASQIAAKMGQYF. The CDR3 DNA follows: TGCAGTGCTAGTCAGATTGCCGCTAAAATGGGGCAGTACTTC.

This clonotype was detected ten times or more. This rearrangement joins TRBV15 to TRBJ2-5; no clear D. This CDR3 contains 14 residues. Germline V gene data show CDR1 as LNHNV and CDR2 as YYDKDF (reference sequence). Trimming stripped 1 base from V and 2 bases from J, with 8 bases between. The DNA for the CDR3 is TGTGCCACCAGCAGAGTGGGCACACAAGAGACCCAGTACTTC. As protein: CATSRVGTQETQYF.

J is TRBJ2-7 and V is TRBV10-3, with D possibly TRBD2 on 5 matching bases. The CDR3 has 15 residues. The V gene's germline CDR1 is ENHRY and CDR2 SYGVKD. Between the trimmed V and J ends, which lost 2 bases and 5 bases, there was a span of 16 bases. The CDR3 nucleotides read TGTGCCATCAGTGAGCTTAGCGCCGGGCTCGACGAGCAGTACTTC. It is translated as CAISELSAGLDEQYF.